Shown below are 17 T cell receptor beta chains from a single sample sequenced in a study of response to subunit inactivated influenza vaccine. TCRdb fed the RT-PCR reads into MiXCR, producing one record per CDR3 protein. The sample lists about 780,000 distinct CDR3 sequences, about a fifth occurring once. The source material was PBMCs from blood, sampled about 5 days after vaccination. The receptors stem from a man aged 50-59 years who received an inactivated influenza vaccine.

The chain links TRBV20-1 to TRBJ2-3; 8 bases are a match to TRBD2. Germline V gene data show CDR1 as DFQATT and CDR2 as SNEGSKA (reference sequence). V shed 0 bases and J 4 bases; nucleotides not matched to a gene: 6. This CDR3 is 15 amino acids long. CDR3 residues: CSARESGRRSDTQYF. Written as DNA, the CDR3 is TGCAGTGCTAGAGAGAGCGGGAGACGTTCAGATACGCAGTATTTT.

The chain uses TRBV29-1 and TRBJ2-7, with D possibly TRBD2 on 5 matching bases. Germline CDR1 SQVTM, CDR2 ANQGSEA. The CDR3 has 13 amino acids. Trimming removed 1 base at V and 6 bases at J, with 13 bases between. The CDR3 sequence: CSVEGFEGGEQYF. The CDR3 region has the DNA TGCAGCGTTGAAGGCTTTGAGGGTGGCGAGCAGTACTTC.

The rearrangement links TRBV29-1 to TRBJ1-1, with 8 bases matching TRBD1. This CDR3 spans 15 amino acids. V lost 6 bases to trimming and J lost 6 bases; unmatched junction nucleotides: 15. Germline V gene data show CDR1 as SQVTM and CDR2 as ANQGSEA. The CDR3 here is CSVPPGQEGTSEAFF. The CDR3 bases are TGCAGCGTCCCACCGGGACAGGAAGGGACCTCTGAAGCTTTCTTT.

This clonotype appeared many times. The chain is built from TRBV6-5 and TRBJ2-2, with a possible D match to TRBD1 (5 bases). Trimming stripped 0 bases from V and 4 bases from J, with 12 bases between. The CDR3 contains 16 residues. Germline V gene lookup returns CDR1 MNHEY and CDR2 SVGAGI. CDR3 region: CASSYSNRGLTGELFF. CDR3 in DNA: TGTGCCAGCAGTTACTCGAATAGGGGTCTCACCGGGGAGCTGTTTTTT.

This rearrangement joins TRBV24-1 to TRBJ2-7; 8 bases line up with TRBD1. Germline trimming cut 10 bases from V and 2 bases from J; bases unmatched to any gene: 3. The CDR3 covers 12 residues. Germline V lookup: CDR1 KGHDR, CDR2 SFDVKD. The CDR3 nucleotides read TGTGCCACGGGACAGGAGACCTACGAGCAGTACTTC. Protein product: CATGQETYEQYF.

J is TRBJ2-7 and V is TRBV10-3; 8 bases line up with TRBD2. Germline V gene lookup returns CDR1 ENHRY and CDR2 SYGVKD. The ends lost 6 bases at V and 3 bases at J; junction bases unmatched: 4. This CDR3 is 13 amino acids long. The CDR3 coding sequence is TGTGCCATCAGGGTAGCGGGAAACTACGAGCAGTACTTC. Translated, it gives CAIRVAGNYEQYF.

The table lists this clonotype with many counts. The rearrangement links TRBV5-6 to TRBJ2-1; TRBD1 is a possible D gene (7 bases). The CDR3 spans 15 residues. Germline V lookup: CDR1 SGHDT, CDR2 YYEEEE. Deletions cut 0 bases from V and 4 bases from J, with 11 bases between. For the CDR3, the DNA is TGTGCCAGCAGCTTGGGGGCGGGACAGTACAATGAGCAGTTCTTC. The encoded protein is CASSLGAGQYNEQFF.

This clonotype was found many times. The chain couples TRBV20-1 to TRBJ2-1; 12 nucleotides match TRBD1. This CDR3 spans 14 amino acids. V trimming: 3 bases; J trimming: 12 bases; junction bases outside the gene matches: 9. Germline V gene sequence: CDR1 DFQATT, CDR2 SNEGSKA (reference sequence). This CDR3 reads CSASVGTGGAGQFF. The CDR3 DNA reads as TGCAGTGCTAGTGTGGGGACAGGGGGCGCCGGGCAGTTCTTC.

This chain connects TRBV21-1 to TRBJ2-7; whether TRBD2, the table's D call, matches the DNA was not checked. TRBV21-1 is a known pseudogene. This CDR3 spans 15 amino acids. The CDR3 spells CASSKDGTASYEQYF. DNA of the CDR3: TGTGCCAGCAGCAAAGACGGGACGGCCTCCTACGAGCAGTACTTC.

The chain employs TRBV7-8 and TRBJ2-7; D possibly corresponds to TRBD1 (6 bases). In germline, CDR1 is SGHVS, CDR2 FQNEAQ. The ends were cut back, 4 bases at V and 7 bases at J, with 17 bases in the middle. CDR3 length equals 14 residues. This CDR3 is CASSSSPGQLEQYF. The CDR3, as DNA: TGTGCCAGCAGCTCATCTCCGGGACAACTGGAGCAGTACTTC.

This clonotype was seen a handful of times. The chain is built from TRBV25-1 and TRBJ1-2, with 8 nucleotides matching TRBD1. The ends lost 5 bases at V and 4 bases at J; junction bases unmatched: 6. Germline CDR1 and CDR2: MGHDK and SYGVNS. The CDR3 has 14 amino acids. CDR3 sequence (DNA): TGTGCCAGCAGTCCTCGGACAGGGCTCTATGGCTACACCTTC. Its protein product is CASSPRTGLYGYTF.

The rearrangement links TRBV27 to TRBJ2-7; 13 nucleotides line up with TRBD2. Germline lookup yields CDR1 MNHEY and CDR2 SMNVEV (reference sequence). Unmatched junction bases numbered 6, after V lost 1 base and J lost 3 bases. The CDR3 contains 17 residues. DNA for the CDR3: TGTGCCAGCAGTTTATACCCCGGACTAGCGGGGGACTACGAGCAGTACTTC. Translated: CASSLYPGLAGDYEQYF.

This clonotype was observed at least ten times. This rearrangement joins TRBV15 to TRBJ2-3; D is ambiguous. Trimming removed 1 base from V and 5 bases from J, with 10 bases in between. CDR1 and CDR2 (germline): LNHNV, YYDKDF (reference sequence). CDR3 length equals 14 residues. CDR3 in amino acids: CATSRAVRIDTQYF. In nucleotides, the CDR3 is TGTGCCACCAGCAGAGCAGTGAGGATAGATACGCAGTATTTT.

This clonotype was detected only a few times. The chain joins TRBV18 to TRBJ1-1, with D perhaps matching TRBD1 (6 bases). Germline V lookup: CDR1 KGHSH, CDR2 LQKENI. The V end was cut by 4 bases, the J end by 12 bases, with 18 bases between. The CDR3 has 13 residues. The CDR3 is CASSRRPDSLSFF. DNA of the CDR3: TGTGCCAGCTCACGGAGACCGGACAGCCTTTCTTTCTTT.

This chain uses TRBV4-2 with TRBJ1-5; D is possibly TRBD1 (5 bases). The germline V gene encodes CDR1 LGHNA and CDR2 YNFKEQ. This CDR3 is built from 17 residues. Trimming pared 0 bases from V and 7 bases from J, leaving 19 bases between. CDR3 bases: TGTGCCAGCAGCCAAGATCTCCAGGGAGGGCTTGCCCAGCCCCAGCATTTT. Translation gives CASSQDLQGGLAQPQHF.

The chain links TRBV29-1 to TRBJ2-1; 13 nucleotides match TRBD2. The CDR3 spans 14 residues. J was trimmed by 9 bases and V by 2 bases; bases with no gene match: 4. From germline, CDR1 is SQVTM and CDR2 ANQGSEA. This CDR3 reads CSVEPRLAGGEQFF. The CDR3 nucleotides read TGCAGCGTTGAACCCCGACTAGCGGGAGGTGAGCAGTTCTTC.

The chain combines TRBV18 with TRBJ1-2; possible D gene TRBD1, 5 bases. The CDR3 totals 13 residues. Trimming left V 1 base short and J 8 bases short, with 11 bases between. CDR1 and CDR2 from the germline V gene are KGHSH and LQKENI. CDR3 in DNA: TGTGCCAGCTCACCACGGGCGGGGGAAGGCTACACCTTC. It specifies CASSPRAGEGYTF. Supplemented by reference TRBV18 and TRBJ1-2, the full variable domain reads NAGVMQNPRHLVRRRGQEARLRCSPMKGHSHVYWYRQLPEEGLKFMVYLQKENIIDESGMPKERFSAEFPKEGPSILRIQQVVRGDSAAYFCASSPRAGEGYTFGSGTRLTVV.